This T cell receptor beta chain was sequenced for a study of CXCR3-negative and CXCR3-positive naive CD8 T cells. The TRB libraries of cDNA were built by UMI-labeled 5' RACE. TCRdb reworked the 5' RACE reads into one entry per CDR3 protein, no DNA. The sample table sets out 75,000 or so distinct CDR3 sequences. Germline V gene data show CDR1 as LNHNV and CDR2 as YYDKDF (reference sequence). This CDR3 has 13 residues. The specimen was naive CXCR3- CD8+ T cells from blood. Subset in this sample: CD45RO-CCR7+CD27+CD95- naive CD8+ T cells lacking CXCR3 (TNR3-). The clonotype was recovered from a human donor in good health. Some clones in this sample may be carry-over from other donors' samples. The genes are TRBV15 and TRBJ2-1. CDR3: CATSRDGDNEQFF.